Listed below are T cell receptor beta chains from one sample, sequenced in a study of CD8 T cells in ankylosing spondylitis. TCRdb independently ran MiXCR on the 5' RACE reads; one entry per CDR3 protein. The sample contains under 150,000 distinct CDR3 sequences, roughly 13% of which appear only once. Source material: blood, either unsorted or a sorted T cell fraction (not recorded which). These receptors all stem from a female donor with ankylosing spondylitis or in good health (not recorded which). The CDR3 runs from the conserved cysteine through the conserved F or W. A D gene is named only where the DNA matches it firmly. Some rows mark clone size as missing; the rest say once, few, many or name a class of expanded clone.

d_call	v_call	j_call	clone_size	cdr3_nt	cdr3_aa
TRBD1	TRBV6-5	TRBJ1-1	few	TGTGCCAGCAGTTACAAACAGGGGAGAATGAACACTGAAGCTTTCTTT	CASSYKQGRMNTEAFF
.	TRBV25-1	TRBJ1-3	few	TGTGCCAGCAGTGATGCCCGGACTGGAAACACCATATATTTT	CASSDARTGNTIYF
.	TRBV5-1	TRBJ2-5	few	TGCGCCAGCAGCTTGGCCGGAATAGGCCGACAAGAGACCCAGTACTTC	CASSLAGIGRQETQYF
TRBD1	TRBV5-1	TRBJ2-7	.	TGCGCCAGCAGCGCCGCGGGGACAGGGGCCGGGTACGAGCAGTACTTC	CASSAAGTGAGYEQYF
.	TRBV29-1	TRBJ1-1	many	TGCAGCGTGAGCCTCAGGGTTAACCGGAACACTGAAGCTTTCTTT	CSVSLRVNRNTEAFF
TRBD1	TRBV29-1	TRBJ2-5	.	TGCAGCGTTGCCTGGACAGGTCAGACCCAGTACTTC	CSVAWTGQTQYF
.	TRBV20-1	TRBJ1-5	.	TGCAGTGTTACCGGGGGCAATCAGCCCCAGCATTTT	CSVTGGNQPQHF
TRBD2	TRBV20-1	TRBJ2-1	.	TGCAGTGCTAGTGGTCGCGGGGGGGACTGGAATGAGCAGTTCTTC	CSASGRGGDWNEQFF
TRBD2	TRBV7-2	TRBJ2-1	many	TGTGCCAGCAGCTTAGAAGTGGGAGGGCCGAATTTCTTC	CASSLEVGGPNFF
.	TRBV7-8	TRBJ2-7	.	TGTGCCAGCAGCTTAGCCGTCGGGGGAAACACCTACGAGCAGTACTTC	CASSLAVGGNTYEQYF
TRBD2	TRBV10-3	TRBJ2-1	many	TGTGCCACGACTAGCGTGGATGAGCAGTTCTTC	CATTSVDEQFF
.	TRBV5-5	TRBJ1-5	many	TGTGCCAGCAGCTTGCAAGGGGGTCAGCCCCAGCATTTT	CASSLQGGQPQHF
.	TRBV11-2	TRBJ2-2	many	TGTGCCAGCAGCTTAGATTCACTAGCCTCCGGGGAGCTGTTTTTT	CASSLDSLASGELFF
.	TRBV20-1	TRBJ2-4	many	TGCAGTGCTCAACAGGGAATTTCCAAAAACATTCAGTACTTC	CSAQQGISKNIQYF
.	TRBV7-9	TRBJ2-1	few	TGTGCCAGCAGCTATACAGGGTACTACAATGAGCAGTTCTTC	CASSYTGYYNEQFF
.	TRBV29-1	TRBJ2-3	many	TGCAGCGTTGGGCAGGGTGGCACAGATACGCAGTATTTT	CSVGQGGTDTQYF
.	TRBV20-1	TRBJ2-5	many	TGCAGTGCCAAACCGGGACCTAAAGAGACCCAGTACTTC	CSAKPGPKETQYF
.	TRBV9	TRBJ2-2	many	TGTGCCAGCAGCGTAGGACCGTCAGGCGATACCGGGGAGCTGTTTTTT	CASSVGPSGDTGELFF
TRBD1	TRBV5-5	TRBJ1-1	.	TGTGCCAGCAGCTACCCTATCCGGGACAGGGCCCTGAACACTGAAGCTTTCTTT	CASSYPIRDRALNTEAFF
TRBD1	TRBV10-3	TRBJ1-2	many	TGTGCCATCAGTCCTAGGACAGGGAGCTCTAACTATGGCTACACCTTC	CAISPRTGSSNYGYTF
.	TRBV29-1	TRBJ2-3	.	TGCAGTTGCCAGGGTCACGGCACAGATACGCAGTATTTT	CSCQGHGTDTQYF
.	TRBV30	TRBJ2-7	.	TGTGCCTGGAGTTTCTCCACATCCGAGCAGTACTTC	CAWSFSTSEQYF
.	TRBV3-1	TRBJ2-7	many	TGTGCCAGCTCACACCTAGGGCGCACAGGGAGCTCCTACGAGCAGTACTTC	CASSHLGRTGSSYEQYF
TRBD1	TRBV28	TRBJ1-3	few	TGTGCCACCGAGACAGGGGTCGGAAACACCATATATTTT	CATETGVGNTIYF
TRBD2	TRBV30	TRBJ2-1	.	TGTGCCTGGATTGGGCGGGGGGGCCCCTACAATGAGCAGTTCTTC	CAWIGRGGPYNEQFF
.	TRBV9	TRBJ2-2	few	TGTGCCAGTACCCGGGGTGACCGCGGGGAGCTGTTTTTT	CASTRGDRGELFF
.	TRBV7-3	TRBJ2-2	.	TGTGCCAGCAGCCGTCAGGGTTCCCGCACCGGGGAGCTGTTTTTT	CASSRQGSRTGELFF